These 18 T cell receptor beta chains were sequenced from one sample in a study of CD8 T cell repertoires and HIV-1 epitope variants. Clones were read by immunoSEQ multiplex PCR, and TCRdb kept only the in-frame ones, dropping some. The sample lists a few thousand clones, roughly 60% occurring once. Their antigen targets remain unknown. The sequencing input was cultured CD8+ T cells derived from PBMCs. The receptor source for this set is a male donor with HIV.

The chain carries TRBV10-2 and TRBJ2-2, with D unresolved. V gave up 2 bases and J gave up 6 bases, with 10 bases separating them. The CDR3 loop spans 14 amino acids. Germline CDR1 is WSHSY and CDR2 is SAAADI. The CDR3 loop is CASSEDPDPGELFF. The CDR3 DNA sequence: TGCGCCAGCAGTGAGGATCCCGACCCCGGGGAGCTGTTTTTT.

The genes are TRBV6-5 and TRBJ2-1; 9 nucleotides align to TRBD1. Germline assignment: CDR1 MNHEY and CDR2 SVGAGI. The CDR3 is 15 amino acids. J gave up 6 bases and V 5 bases, and 8 bases lay outside the gene matches. CDR3 coding DNA: TGTGCCAGCAGTGGCACGGGACAGGGACTCAATGAGCAGTTCTTC. It specifies CASSGTGQGLNEQFF.

This clone was recorded a few times. This chain uses TRBV27 with TRBJ1-5, with D unresolved. V dropped 2 bases and J dropped 3 bases, with 8 bases sitting between them. The length of the CDR3 is 14 residues. Germline V CDR1 and CDR2: MNHEY, SMNVEV (reference sequence). The CDR3 is CASSLRSINQPQHF. As DNA, the CDR3 is TGTGCCAGCAGTTTAAGGTCCATCAATCAGCCCCAGCATTTT.

V and J are TRBV4-3 and TRBJ1-2; D unresolved. This CDR3 region has 15 residues. Germline assignment: CDR1 LGHNA and CDR2 YSLEER. The germline V and J ends were trimmed by 0 bases and 4 bases, with 12 bases remaining between them. The CDR3 region is CASSQDHSQFYGYTF. As DNA, the CDR3 is TGCGCCAGCAGCCAAGATCACAGCCAATTCTATGGCTACACCTTC.

This chain links TRBV19 with TRBJ1-1; D unclear. This CDR3 has 13 residues. Germline V CDR1 and CDR2: LNHDA, SQIVND (reference sequence). The ends were cut back, 8 bases at V and 4 bases at J, with 14 bases in the middle. The DNA of the CDR3 is TGTGCCAGTGGCGACGGGTACGGCACTGAAGCTTTCTTT. Its translation: CASGDGYGTEAFF.

The chain combines TRBV28 with TRBJ2-1; D remains unclear. V was cut by 3 bases and J by 6 bases, with 6 bases left in between. CDR1 is MDHEN, CDR2 SYDVKM, per germline. CDR3 length: 12 amino acids. DNA for the CDR3: TGTGCCAGCAGTTTGCAGATCAATGAGCAGTTCTTC. It codes for CASSLQINEQFF.

The chain employs TRBV7-6 and TRBJ2-2; maybe TRBD1 (5 bases). V was cut by 1 base and J by 6 bases, with 12 bases left in between. Germline V gene data show CDR1 as SGHVS and CDR2 as FNYEAQ. The CDR3 extends over 15 amino acids. In DNA, the CDR3 is TGTGCCAGCAGCTTAGATGGCAGGGCGCCCGGGGAGCTGTTTTTT. It encodes CASSLDGRAPGELFF.

V and J are TRBV28 and TRBJ2-7; D perhaps matches TRBD1 (6 bases). The germline V gene encodes CDR1 MDHEN and CDR2 SYDVKM. The CDR3 is made up of 14 amino acids. V was pared by 4 bases and J by 5 bases, with 15 bases between. The chain's CDR3 is CASSSVQGGNEQYF. The CDR3 bases are TGTGCCAGCAGTTCTGTTCAAGGGGGAAACGAGCAGTACTTC.

V usage is TRBV5-3 and J usage is TRBJ1-6; 11 nucleotides match TRBD1. TRBV5-3 is known as an ORF, though its function is uncertain. Trimming cost V 4 bases and J 6 bases; bases outside gene matches: 6. This CDR3 contains 16 residues. CDR3 DNA: TGTGCCAGAAGCCGGGGACAGGGGGAAAGTAATTCACCCCTCCACTTT. Translating gives CARSRGQGESNSPLHF.

This CDR3 reads CASSQDTGLDVPNEQFF. CDR3 nucleotides: TGCGCCAGCAGCCAAGATACCGGACTAGACGTTCCCAATGAGCAGTTCTTC. V usage is TRBV4-3 and J usage is TRBJ2-1; 7 bases are shared with TRBD2. The V segment lost 0 bases and the J segment 6 bases; nucleotides outside the gene matches: 11. This CDR3 is built from 17 residues. Germline V gene lookup returns CDR1 LGHNA and CDR2 YSLEER.

This clone has only a few counts. The chain joins TRBV2 to TRBJ2-1; TRBD1 agrees at 8 bases. Trimming took 2 bases from V and 7 from J; bases not matched to a gene: 13. This CDR3 contains 17 residues. The germline V gene encodes CDR1 SNHLY and CDR2 FYNNEI. The CDR3 sequence is CASSEPKDRVVGNEQFF. The CDR3 coding sequence is TGTGCCAGCAGTGAACCCAAGGACAGGGTGGTTGGGAATGAGCAGTTCTTC. Looking up the rest from reference TRBV2 and TRBJ2-1 gives the full variable domain: EPEVTQTPSHQVTQMGQEVILRCVPISNHLYFYWYRQILGQKVEFLVSFYNNEISEKSEIFDDQFSVERPDGSNFTLKIRSTKLEDSAMYFCASSEPKDRVVGNEQFFGPGTRLTVL.

This clone has a single count. The rearrangement uses TRBV4-2 and TRBJ2-1; TRBD2 matches at 8 bases. With 0 bases clipped from V and 7 bases from J, the junction kept 5 bases outside the gene matches. This CDR3 has 15 residues. Germline V gene data show CDR1 as LGHNA and CDR2 as YNFKEQ. This chain's CDR3 is CASSQEGGGINEQFF. In DNA form, the CDR3 reads TGTGCCAGCAGCCAAGAAGGCGGGGGGATAAATGAGCAGTTCTTC.

The chain recombines TRBV6-5 with TRBJ2-1; 8 bases are shared with TRBD1. The V and J ends lost 0 bases and 3 bases, in that order; junction bases with no gene match: 1. CDR3 size: 15 residues. Germline V gene data show CDR1 as MNHEY and CDR2 as SVGAGI. In nucleotides, the CDR3 is TGTGCCAGCAGTTACTCGACAGGGGTCTACAATGAGCAGTTCTTC. Residues: CASSYSTGVYNEQFF.

This clone was found a few times. This sequence joins TRBV27 and TRBJ1-5; perhaps TRBD1 as D (5 bases). The germline gives CDR1 MNHEY, CDR2 SMNVEV (reference sequence). The CDR3 is 15 residues long. The germline V and J ends were trimmed by 6 bases and 2 bases, with 14 bases remaining between them. This CDR3 is CASSPNRLGNQPQHF. Here the CDR3 DNA reads TGTGCCAGCAGCCCGAACAGGCTCGGCAATCAGCCCCAGCATTTT.

The chain couples TRBV5-1 to TRBJ2-3, with unresolved D. This CDR3 spans 12 amino acids. V dropped 1 base and J dropped 4 bases, with 4 bases sitting between them. CDR1 is SGHRS and CDR2 is YFSETQ in the germline V gene. The CDR3 loop is CASSLHPDTQYF. In nucleotides, the CDR3 is TGCGCCAGCAGCTTGCACCCAGATACGCAGTATTTT.

This clone was observed a handful of times. The chain carries TRBV9 and TRBJ2-4; TRBD2 matches at 10 bases. The CDR3 is 16 amino acids. V lost 4 bases and J lost 0; bases outside the gene matches: 4. Germline V gene sequence: CDR1 SGDLS, CDR2 YYNGEE. The CDR3 spells CASSPSGGAAKNIQYF. As DNA, the CDR3 is TGTGCCAGCAGCCCAAGCGGGGGGGCAGCCAAAAACATTCAGTACTTC.

J is TRBJ1-1 and V is TRBV9; 7 bases match TRBD1. The CDR3 loop spans 15 amino acids. Per germline, CDR1 SGDLS and CDR2 YYNGEE. The J segment lost 1 base and the V segment lost 4 bases, leaving 7 bases of the junction unmatched. CDR3 bases: TGTGCCAGCAGCTTCCAGACAGGGAGGAACACTGAAGCTTTCTTT. Protein sequence: CASSFQTGRNTEAFF.

This clone was seen once. The rearrangement joins TRBV28 to TRBJ2-3; D is undetermined. Germline loops: CDR1 MDHEN, CDR2 SYDVKM. The CDR3 loop spans 17 amino acids. Trimming took 5 bases from V and 1 from J, leaving 19 bases between them. CDR3 amino acids: CASSILSDGSGTDTQYF. The CDR3 bases are TGTGCCAGCAGTATCCTATCGGACGGCAGTGGCACAGATACGCAGTATTTT.